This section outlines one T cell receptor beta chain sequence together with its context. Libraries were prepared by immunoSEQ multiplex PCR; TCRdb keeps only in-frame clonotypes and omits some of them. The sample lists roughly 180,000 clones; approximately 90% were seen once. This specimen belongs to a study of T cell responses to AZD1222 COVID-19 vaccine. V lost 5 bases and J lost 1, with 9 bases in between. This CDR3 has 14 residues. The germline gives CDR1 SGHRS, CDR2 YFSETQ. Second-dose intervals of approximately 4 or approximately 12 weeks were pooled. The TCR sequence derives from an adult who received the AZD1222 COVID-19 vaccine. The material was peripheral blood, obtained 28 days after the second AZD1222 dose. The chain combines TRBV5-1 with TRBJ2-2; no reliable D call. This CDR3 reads CASRGLLNTGELFF. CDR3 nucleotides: TGCGCCAGCAGAGGTTTGCTGAACACCGGGGAGCTGTTTTTT.